The clone carrying this TCR beta chain was observed at least ten times. TCRdb used MiXCR to reprocess the RT-PCR reads, holding one entry per CDR3 protein. This sample has approximately 720,000 distinct CDR3 sequences, with 12% to 15% found just once. V shed 7 bases, J shed 0 bases, and the junction held 6 bases outside the gene matches. CDR1 and CDR2 from the germline V gene are MNHEY and SVGAGI. The CDR3 runs 16 residues. This TCR came from a female donor in good health, serving as a healthy control. Material: memory CD4+ T cells from blood. The rearrangement joins TRBV6-5 to TRBJ2-3; 11 bases map to TRBD2. The DNA of the CDR3 is TGTGCCAGCAAACGACTAGCGGGGACTAGCACAGATACGCAGTATTTT. Its protein is CASKRLAGTSTDTQYF.